This TCR beta chain derives from a study of metastatic and nonmetastatic thyroid tumors. Turning to the study itself: Malignant thyroid and benign thyroid patients provided blood and tumor or nodule tissue whose repertoires were compared.

As processed by the authors: A papillary thyroid cancer distant-metastasis classifier was built from CDR3 differences across clinicopathological groups. TCRdb re-called clones from the PCR reads using MiXCR. It is TCRdb's table, rather than the study itself, that gives the V and J calls and clone size. The sample lists roughly 98,000 clones; approximately 15% were seen once. Trimming shortened V by 7 bases and J by 3 bases, and 15 bases separated the two germline ends. CDR1 ENHRY and CDR2 SYGVKD come from the germline V gene. The CDR3 consists of 15 residues. Before thyroid surgery, none of the patients had received any treatment. Remarks on this clone: Just one base apart from a much larger clone, this may be a read error.

The TCR was taken from a female donor with papillary thyroid cancer or a benign thyroid nodule (not recorded which). Some clones in this sample may be carry-over from other donors' samples. Sample: blood. This rearrangement joins TRBV10-3 to TRBJ2-2; D is uncertain. The CDR3 reads CAIIRAGRDTGELFF. CDR3 DNA sequence: TGTGCCATCATTCGGGCCGGCCGGGACACCGGGGAGCTGTTTTTT.